These 21 T cell receptor beta chains were sequenced from one sample in a study of T cell responses to AZD1222 COVID-19 vaccine. Assay used: immunoSEQ multiplex PCR; TCRdb lists only in-frame clones, some missing. The sample comprises roughly 98,000 clones, around nine tenths of which are singletons, and approximately 16% rests with the top ten. The sample in question was peripheral blood, obtained 28 days after the second AZD1222 dose. The origin of the receptors is an adult who received the AZD1222 COVID-19 vaccine.

The chain joins TRBV4-1 to TRBJ1-2, with TRBD1 identical over 10 bases. V was clipped by 3 bases and J by 4 bases; unmatched bases: 8. Germline-derived CDR1 and CDR2 are MGHRA and YSYEKL. The CDR3 is 16 residues long. The CDR3 loop reads CASSHVGTGVGYGYTF. The CDR3 region has the DNA TGCGCCAGCAGCCACGTAGGGACAGGGGTTGGCTATGGCTACACCTTC.

The rearrangement links TRBV7-8 to TRBJ2-3, with 7 bases aligning to TRBD2. Germline trimming cut 7 bases from V and 5 bases from J; bases unmatched to any gene: 12. From germline, CDR1 is SGHVS and CDR2 FQNEAQ. The CDR3 covers 15 residues. CDR3 bases: TGTGCCAGCACTTTAAGGCGGGAGATAAGAGATACGCAGTATTTT. Its translation: CASTLRREIRDTQYF.

The gene calls are TRBV5-1 and TRBJ1-4; tentatively, D is TRBD1 (6 bases). The CDR3 is 15 amino acids. The germline V gene encodes CDR1 SGHRS and CDR2 YFSETQ. V was clipped by 4 bases and J by 8 bases, with 18 bases between them. CDR3 amino acids: CASSPQGINWEKLFF. CDR3 nucleotide sequence: TGCGCCAGCAGCCCACAGGGTATTAACTGGGAAAAACTGTTTTTT.

This chain links TRBV7-2 with TRBJ2-3; 12 bases match TRBD1. The length of the CDR3 is 17 residues. The germline CDR1 and CDR2 sequences are SGHTA and FQGNSA. V trimming: 4 bases; J trimming: 5 bases; junction bases outside the gene matches: 10. This chain's CDR3 is CASSSPGQGAQGDTQYF. The CDR3 DNA reads as TGTGCCAGCAGCTCCCCGGGACAGGGGGCGCAGGGAGATACGCAGTATTTT.

The genes are TRBV27 and TRBJ1-1; TRBD1 aligns across 7 bases. CDR3 length: 16 amino acids. V dropped 2 bases and J dropped 1; count of bases not matched to a gene: 7. The germline CDR1 and CDR2 sequences are MNHEY and SMNVEV (reference sequence). The CDR3 reads CASSLGKGARNTEAFF. CDR3 coding DNA: TGTGCCAGCAGTTTAGGTAAGGGGGCTCGGAACACTGAAGCTTTCTTT.

The V gene is TRBV28, the J gene TRBJ2-3; 10 positions agree with TRBD2. Germline CDR1 is MDHEN and CDR2 is SYDVKM. The V gene end was trimmed by 3 bases and the J gene end by 4 bases; junction bases not matched to a gene: 4. CDR3 length equals 15 residues. The CDR3 DNA sequence: TGTGCCAGCAGTTTCGCTAGCGGGAGCGCAGATACGCAGTATTTT. Translated: CASSFASGSADTQYF.

The chain employs TRBV5-1 and TRBJ2-7; D remains unclear. CDR1 is SGHRS and CDR2 is YFSETQ in the germline V gene. The CDR3 is 15 residues long. Trimming took off 0 bases at V and 2 bases at J, with 12 bases between the two ends. The CDR3 loop reads CASSLVSGVAYEQYF. DNA for the CDR3: TGCGCCAGCAGCTTGGTGTCAGGCGTTGCCTACGAGCAGTACTTC.

This clone came up once. The V gene is TRBV19, the J gene TRBJ2-5, with D possibly being TRBD1 (7 bases). The J call may be incorrect, as the DNA end agrees better with TRBJ2-7. This CDR3 spans 16 amino acids. CDR1 is LNHDA, CDR2 SQIVND, per germline (reference sequence). The CDR3 protein is CASSRPGRGATYEQYF. Written as DNA, the CDR3 is TGTGCCAGTAGTCGCCCGGGCAGGGGGGCCACCTACGAGCAGTACTTC.

The chain is built from TRBV5-1 and TRBJ2-5; 9 bases match TRBD1. The germline V gene has CDR1 SGHRS and CDR2 YFSETQ. Trimming removed 4 bases from V and 4 bases from J; junction bases left unmatched: 8. CDR3 size: 15 residues. The CDR3 DNA reads as TGCGCCAGCAGCCCATCCGGGACAGGGAGAGAGACCCAGTACTTC. It codes for CASSPSGTGRETQYF.

This clone was recorded a few times. Sequence at one end of the junction differs from germline and may be a read error. CDR3 amino acids: CAIRASTVNSEAFF. CDR3 DNA sequence: TGTGCCATCAGGGCGAGTACGGTGAACTCTGAAGCTTTCTTT. This chain links TRBV10-3 with TRBJ1-1; D is uncertain. The germline gives CDR1 ENHRY, CDR2 SYGVKD. The CDR3 extends over 14 amino acids.

V gene TRBV5-1 combines with J gene TRBJ1-5, with 7 bases fitting TRBD1. Germline lookup yields CDR1 SGHRS and CDR2 YFSETQ. V gave up 2 bases and J gave up 1 base; unmatched junction bases: 9. CDR3 size: 17 residues. This chain's CDR3 is CASSFQPTGASNQPQHF. As DNA, the CDR3 is TGCGCCAGCAGCTTTCAACCAACAGGGGCAAGCAATCAGCCCCAGCATTTT.

The chain links TRBV18 to TRBJ1-1, with D maybe TRBD1 (5 bases). V was pared by 2 bases and J by 1 base, with 11 bases between. The CDR3 sequence is 15 residues long. Looked up from germline, CDR1 is KGHSH and CDR2 is LQKENI. CDR3 in amino acids: CASSPSGTGNTEAFF. DNA of the CDR3: TGTGCCAGCTCACCATCCGGGACGGGGAACACTGAAGCTTTCTTT.

The chain links TRBV15 to TRBJ1-6, with a tentative D call TRBD1 (6 bases). Germline V lookup: CDR1 LNHNV, CDR2 YYDKDF (reference sequence). V was pared by 0 bases and J by 12 bases, with 15 bases between. This CDR3 comprises 15 residues. CDR3 nucleotides: TGTGCCACCAGCAGAGAGGGGGGCCAGTCAGTACCCCTCCACTTT. Encoded protein: CATSREGGQSVPLHF.

The chain employs TRBV28 and TRBJ2-7, with D perhaps TRBD1 or TRBD2 (5 bases each). With 3 bases removed from V and 6 bases from J, the gap between germline ends came to 9 bases. Germline assignment: CDR1 MDHEN and CDR2 SYDVKM. The length of the CDR3 is 12 residues. The CDR3 DNA reads as TGTGCCAGCAGTTTCTGGGGGTCCGAGCAGTACTTC. Protein sequence: CASSFWGSEQYF.

The chain employs TRBV14 and TRBJ2-7, with 7 nucleotides matching TRBD1. Germline V gene data show CDR1 as SGHDN and CDR2 as FVKESK. This CDR3 region has 14 residues. V lost 6 bases, J lost 4 bases, and 9 bases stayed unmatched. CDR3 DNA: TGTGCCAGCAGACAAACAGGGGCGGCATACGAGCAGTACTTC. Translated: CASRQTGAAYEQYF.

The chain couples TRBV4-1 to TRBJ2-7; D is possibly TRBD1 (5 bases). V lost 3 bases, J lost 0 bases, and 9 bases lay in between. CDR1 is MGHRA, CDR2 YSYEKL, per germline. The CDR3 sequence is 14 residues long. CDR3 sequence reads: CASSQATVSYEQYF. CDR3 DNA: TGCGCCAGCAGCCAGGCGACAGTCTCCTACGAGCAGTACTTC.

This chain's CDR3 is CASSIGERGNQPQHF. The CDR3 bases are TGTGCCAGTAGTATCGGGGAACGGGGCAATCAGCCCCAGCATTTT. The chain uses TRBV19 and TRBJ1-5; D is unclear. The CDR3 consists of 15 residues. Germline-derived CDR1 and CDR2 are LNHDA and SQIVND (reference sequence). Trimming left V 3 bases short and J 2 bases short, with 11 bases between.

The chain couples TRBV12-5 to TRBJ2-5; 7 bases are shared with TRBD1. With V trimmed by 1 base and J by 6 bases, 5 bases remained unmatched. The CDR3 length is 14 residues. CDR1 and CDR2 (germline): LGHNT, FRNRAP. CDR3 loop: CASGLGTGEKTQYF. CDR3 DNA sequence: TGTGCTAGTGGTTTGGGAACAGGGGAAAAGACCCAGTACTTC.

V usage is TRBV6-5 and J usage is TRBJ1-1, with D possibly being TRBD1 (5 bases). The germline V and J ends were trimmed by 7 bases and 10 bases, with 22 bases remaining between them. Germline V gene sequence: CDR1 MNHEY, CDR2 SVGAGI. CDR3 size: 14 residues. CDR3 coding DNA: TGTGCCAGCACCAAATCGGACGGATTGGGGGGAGCTTTCTTT. Its protein is CASTKSDGLGGAFF.

The CDR3 DNA reads TGTGCCATCAGTGAAACTAGCTCCTCTTACTCCTACAATGAGCAGTTCTTC. Its translation: CAISETSSSYSYNEQFF. The chain combines TRBV10-3 with TRBJ2-1; TRBD2 might be the D (6 bases). CDR1 ENHRY and CDR2 SYGVKD come from the germline V gene. The ends were cut back, 3 bases at V and 0 bases at J, with 15 bases in the middle. CDR3 length: 17 residues.

CDR3 amino acids: CASRQIRGTEAFF. CDR3 in DNA: TGTGCCAGTAGGCAAATAAGGGGCACTGAAGCTTTCTTT. The rearrangement links TRBV19 to TRBJ1-1, with D possibly TRBD1 on 5 matching bases. Per the germline V gene, CDR1 is LNHDA and CDR2 is SQIVND (reference sequence). V was pared by 6 bases and J by 4 bases, with 12 bases between. This CDR3 spans 13 amino acids.